This T cell receptor (beta chain) was obtained from a study of spatial heterogeneity in lung cancer. Time point defined: sample taken at primary tumor resection. Whole RNA was taken from tumor, nontumor lung or frozen PBMC; it was then sequenced unsorted. Each CDR3 protein is one row after TCRdb ran MiXCR on the 5' RACE reads. The table lists about 100,000 distinct CDR3 sequences, approximately 4% of them singletons. The CDR3 covers 15 residues. V gave up 0 bases and J gave up 7 bases; unmatched junction bases: 5. Germline CDR1 reads DFQATT; CDR2 reads SNEGSKA (reference sequence). Whole-study findings and limits: Mutation counts in tumors were tracked by counts of expanded intratumoral alpha and beta TCRs.

This clonotype was seen repeatedly, ten times or more. The antigen is unknown. The chain joins TRBV20-1 to TRBJ2-1, with 11 bases matching TRBD2. The origin of this receptor is a male donor with early-stage non-small cell lung cancer. Specimen: lung tumor tissue, collected at surgery. CDR3 sequence: CSARDLPSGRNEQFF. CDR3 coding DNA: TGCAGTGCTAGAGATCTACCTAGCGGGAGGAATGAGCAGTTCTTC.